The 21 T cell receptor beta chains given below trace back to one sample, sequenced in a study of cytomegalovirus exposure and HLA in healthy donors listed by TCRdb under 2017. To prepare the library, the immunoSEQ multiplex PCR assay was applied. For the multiplex PCR, a mixture combining 60 forward primers for TCR Vbeta segments and 13 reverse primers for TCR Jbeta segments was used. Held by TCRdb, this immuneACCESS table contains in-frame sequences only and omits some clones. Under half of the omission traces to an unresolved V gene where checked; the cause of the rest is unknown. Present in this sample are over 200,000 clones, approximately 90% of which were seen just once. The top ten clonotypes cover roughly 1% of the sample. Sequencing was done on a sample of PBMCs. The receptors were gathered from a woman under 30 in good health and CMV-seronegative.

This rearrangement joins TRBV19 to TRBJ2-1, with a possible D match to TRBD2 (6 bases). CDR3 length: 15 residues. Trimming left V 1 base short and J 7 bases short, with 14 bases between. CDR1 and CDR2 (germline): LNHDA, SQIVND (reference sequence). CDR3 bases: TGTGCCAGTAGTATAGTAAGCTCCGGACTAAATGAGCAGTTCTTC. Amino acid sequence: CASSIVSSGLNEQFF.

The CDR3 sequence: CASSFTGLSTDTQYF. The CDR3 region has the DNA TGCGCCAGCAGCTTCACAGGGCTAAGCACAGATACGCAGTATTTT. This rearrangement joins TRBV5-1 to TRBJ2-3; possible D gene TRBD1, 6 bases. V gave up 2 bases and J gave up 0 bases, with 10 bases separating them. The CDR3 consists of 15 residues. Per germline, CDR1 SGHRS and CDR2 YFSETQ.

The chain joins TRBV29-1 to TRBJ1-1; D is uncertain. The CDR3 sequence is 12 residues long. The germline gives CDR1 SQVTM, CDR2 ANQGSEA. V lost 3 bases, J lost 5 bases, and 10 bases lay in between. The CDR3: CSVDRRGTEAFF. CDR3 in DNA: TGCAGCGTTGACCGGCGGGGAACTGAAGCTTTCTTT.

The CDR3: CASSLLQNNEQFF. The CDR3 nucleotides read TGTGCCAGCAGCCTCCTACAGAACAATGAGCAGTTCTTC. The gene calls are TRBV7-2 and TRBJ2-1; no clear D. The V end lost 5 bases, the J end lost 5 bases, and 10 bases lay between the germline ends. The CDR3 is 13 residues long. CDR1 is SGHTA and CDR2 is FQGNSA in the germline V gene.

V usage is TRBV13 and J usage is TRBJ2-1; 9 bases agree with TRBD2. The CDR3 is 15 amino acids. Germline V lookup: CDR1 PRHDT, CDR2 FYEKMQ (reference sequence). V shed 0 bases and J 8 bases; nucleotides not matched to a gene: 5. The CDR3 sequence is CASSLGRGGRDEQFF. CDR3 DNA: TGTGCCAGCAGCTTAGGGCGGGGGGGCCGGGATGAGCAGTTCTTC.

This chain uses TRBV6-5 with TRBJ2-2, with D tentatively TRBD1 (6 bases). This CDR3 spans 16 amino acids. V lost 4 bases and J 5 bases, leaving 17 bases between the germline ends. Looked up from germline, CDR1 is MNHEY and CDR2 is SVGAGI. The CDR3 loop is CASSFRTEALTGELFF. Written as DNA, the CDR3 is TGTGCCAGCAGTTTCAGGACAGAGGCTCTAACCGGGGAGCTGTTTTTT.

The V and J genes are TRBV5-1 and TRBJ2-5; 9 nucleotides align to TRBD2. The end of the DNA is better explained by TRBJ2-7, so the J call may be wrong. This CDR3 comprises 18 residues. CDR1 and CDR2 (germline): SGHRS, YFSETQ. The CDR3 region is CASSLTGSGGRSSYEQYF. The DNA of the CDR3 is TGCGCCAGCAGCTTGACGGGTAGCGGGGGCCGAAGCTCCTACGAGCAGTACTTC.

The chain employs TRBV7-9 and TRBJ2-7, with TRBD2 identical over 8 bases. Trimming removed 2 bases from V and 6 bases from J; junction bases left unmatched: 12. Germline V gene lookup returns CDR1 SEHNR and CDR2 FQNEAQ (reference sequence). The CDR3 extends over 16 amino acids. DNA of the CDR3: TGTGCCAGCAGCTTATCCCCGGGGACTAGAAAAAGCGAGCAGTACTTC. As protein: CASSLSPGTRKSEQYF.

Concerning this clone itself: Relative to the germline gene, one junction end is altered; a read error may explain this. The J gene is TRBJ2-2, the V gene TRBV7-9, with a weak D call TRBD1 (5 bases). This CDR3 contains 15 residues. CDR1 and CDR2 (germline): SEHNR, FQNEAQ (reference sequence). Here the CDR3 reads CSSSFNTGNTGELFF. The CDR3 bases are TGTTCCAGCAGCTTCAATACAGGGAACACCGGGGAGCTGTTTTTT.

Points on this clone: The germline gene is not matched at one end of the junction; a read error may be the cause. This sequence joins TRBV7-9 and TRBJ1-1, with D possibly matching TRBD1 (6 bases). Germline V CDR1 and CDR2: SEHNR, FQNEAQ (reference sequence). The CDR3 has 16 amino acids. The CDR3 coding sequence is TGTTCCAGCAGCCCCACACTAAGGGGGAGTGACACTGAAGCTTTCTTT. Translated: CSSSPTLRGSDTEAFF.

The V call is TRBV5-1, the J call TRBJ2-4; 7 bases line up with TRBD1. Germline CDR1 is SGHRS and CDR2 is YFSETQ. V lost 7 bases and J lost 8; bases outside the gene matches: 12. CDR3 length: 14 amino acids. CDR3 in amino acids: CASRLTGEGDIQYF. The CDR3 nucleotides read TGCGCCAGCCGACTCACAGGGGAAGGGGACATTCAGTACTTC.

This CDR3 reads CASSEAGSGNTIYF. The CDR3 coding sequence is TGTGCCAGCAGTGAAGCAGGGTCTGGAAACACCATATATTTT. The chain couples TRBV25-1 to TRBJ1-3; weak D call: TRBD1 (5 bases). V gave up 2 bases and J gave up 1 base, with 6 bases separating them. The CDR3 sequence is 14 residues long. CDR1 and CDR2 (germline): MGHDK, SYGVNS.

This chain joins TRBV4-3 and TRBJ1-1; D ambiguous. V dropped 4 bases and J dropped 4 bases, with 16 bases sitting between them. Germline V gene lookup returns CDR1 LGHNA and CDR2 YSLEER. The CDR3 runs to 15 residues. The CDR3 DNA follows: TGCGCCAGCAGCCTTGTGAAGCGGGGAGGCACTGAAGCTTTCTTT. Its translation is CASSLVKRGGTEAFF.

The rearrangement joins TRBV18 to TRBJ1-5; D is undetermined. Between the trimmed V and J ends, which lost 3 bases and 7 bases, there was a span of 10 bases. CDR3 length: 13 residues. Germline V gives CDR1 KGHSH, CDR2 LQKENI. The CDR3 sequence is CASSPTSNQPQHF. The CDR3 DNA is TGTGCCAGCTCACCGACTTCGAACCAGCCCCAGCATTTT.

This clone was observed a single time. The gene calls are TRBV5-1 and TRBJ2-7; a weak D match, TRBD1 (5 bases). Germline-derived CDR1 and CDR2 are SGHRS and YFSETQ. V was pared by 5 bases and J by 2 bases, with 14 bases between. The CDR3 loop spans 14 amino acids. The CDR3 region has the DNA TGCGCCAGCAGGCTGCAGGGTACTACCTACGAGCAGTACTTC. Encoded protein: CASRLQGTTYEQYF.

CDR3 residues: CASSEAIQNNQPQHF. The CDR3 region has the DNA TGTGCCAGCAGTGAAGCGATTCAGAACAATCAGCCCCAGCATTTT. The J gene is TRBJ1-5, the V gene TRBV6-1; D call uncertain. The ends were cut back, 0 bases at V and 3 bases at J, with 9 bases in the middle. The germline CDR1 and CDR2 sequences are MNHNS and SASEGT. This CDR3 is built from 15 residues.

The rearrangement links TRBV5-6 to TRBJ1-1; 9 bases match TRBD1. The V and J ends lost 4 bases and 0 bases, in that order; junction bases with no gene match: 7. The CDR3 contains 16 residues. In germline, CDR1 is SGHDT, CDR2 YYEEEE. CDR3 sequence reads: CASSLDRGEVNTEAFF. The CDR3 coding sequence is TGTGCCAGCAGCCTAGACAGGGGGGAGGTGAACACTGAAGCTTTCTTT. The entire variable domain, with the rest obtained from reference TRBV5-6 and TRBJ1-1, is as follows: DAGVTQSPTHLIKTRGQQVTLRCSPKSGHDTVSWYQQALGQGPQFIFQYYEEEERQRGNFPDRFSGHQFPNYSSELNVNALLLGDSALYLCASSLDRGEVNTEAFFGQGTRLTVV.

The J gene is TRBJ1-1, the V gene TRBV7-8; 7 nucleotides agree with TRBD1. CDR3 size: 18 residues. Germline V CDR1 and CDR2: SGHVS, FQNEAQ. The trim removed 5 bases at V and 1 base at J, leaving 16 bases unmatched. The DNA for the CDR3 is TGTGCCAGCAGCAATCACAGGGGCCCATCTCTTAGGAACACTGAAGCTTTCTTT. This translates into CASSNHRGPSLRNTEAFF. The variable domain in full, with the rest retrieved from reference TRBV7-8 and TRBJ1-1, is GAGVSQSPRYKVAKRGQDVALRCDPISGHVSLFWYQQALGQGPEFLTYFQNEAQLDKSGLPSDRFFAERPEGSVSTLKIQRTQQEDSAVYLCASSNHRGPSLRNTEAFFGQGTRLTVV.

The genes are TRBV29-1 and TRBJ1-1, with D hard to call. Germline assignment: CDR1 SQVTM and CDR2 ANQGSEA. The CDR3 has 13 amino acids. V was trimmed by 5 bases and J by 1 base, leaving 11 bases between them. CDR3 in amino acids: CSVYPGGNTEAFF. Here the CDR3 DNA reads TGCAGCGTTTACCCCGGCGGGAACACTGAAGCTTTCTTT.

The chain is built from TRBV5-4 and TRBJ2-3; 8 bases map to TRBD1. CDR1 and CDR2 (germline): SGHNT, YYREEE (reference sequence). This CDR3 spans 16 amino acids. Trimming at V came to 4 bases and at J to 1 base, leaving 8 bases not matched to a gene. The CDR3 loop reads CASSRPGQGRTDTQYF. CDR3 coding DNA: TGTGCCAGCAGCCGTCCAGGACAGGGACGCACAGATACGCAGTATTTT.

This clone was recorded a few times. The J gene is TRBJ2-7, the V gene TRBV7-9; unclear D gene. V was trimmed by 0 bases and J by 2 bases, leaving 8 bases between them. The CDR3 is made up of 14 amino acids. CDR1 and CDR2 from the germline V gene are SEHNR and FQNEAQ (reference sequence). DNA of the CDR3: TGTGCCAGCAGCTTAGCAATAGCTACCTACGAGCAGTACTTC. Translation gives CASSLAIATYEQYF.